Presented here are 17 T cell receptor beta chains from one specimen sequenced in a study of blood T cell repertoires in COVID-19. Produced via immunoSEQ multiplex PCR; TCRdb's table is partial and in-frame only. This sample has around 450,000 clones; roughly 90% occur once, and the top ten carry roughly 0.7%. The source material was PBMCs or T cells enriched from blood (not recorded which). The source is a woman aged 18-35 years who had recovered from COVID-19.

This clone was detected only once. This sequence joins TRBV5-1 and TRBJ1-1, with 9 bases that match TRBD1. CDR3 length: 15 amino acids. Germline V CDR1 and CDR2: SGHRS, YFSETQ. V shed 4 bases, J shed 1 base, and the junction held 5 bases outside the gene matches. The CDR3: CASSILGQGNTEAFF. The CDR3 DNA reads TGCGCCAGCAGCATCCTGGGACAGGGGAACACTGAAGCTTTCTTT. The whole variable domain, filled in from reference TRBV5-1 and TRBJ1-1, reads KAGVTQTPRYLIKTRGQQVTLSCSPISGHRSVSWYQQTPGQGLQFLFEYFSETQRNKGNFPGRFSGRQFSNSRSEMNVSTLELGDSALYLCASSILGQGNTEAFFGQGTRLTVV.

The CDR3 reads CASMQGGNYGYTF. Written as DNA, the CDR3 is TGTGCCAGCATGCAAGGGGGTAACTATGGCTACACCTTC. J is TRBJ1-2 and V is TRBV2, with D perhaps matching TRBD1 (6 bases). The CDR3 is made up of 13 amino acids. Germline V gives CDR1 SNHLY, CDR2 FYNNEI. Deletions cut 7 bases from V and 1 base from J, with 10 bases between.

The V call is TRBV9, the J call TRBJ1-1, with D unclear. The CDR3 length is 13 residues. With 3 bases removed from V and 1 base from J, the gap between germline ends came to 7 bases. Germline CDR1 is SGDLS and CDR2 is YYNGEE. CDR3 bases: TGTGCCAGCAGCGATTCGAGGAACACTGAAGCTTTCTTT. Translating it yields CASSDSRNTEAFF.

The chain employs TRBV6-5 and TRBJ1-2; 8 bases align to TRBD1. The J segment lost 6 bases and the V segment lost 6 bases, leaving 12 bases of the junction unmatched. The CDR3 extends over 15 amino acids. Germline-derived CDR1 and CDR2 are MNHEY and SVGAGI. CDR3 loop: CASRFDRGAVDGYTF. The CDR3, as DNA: TGTGCCAGCAGATTTGACAGGGGCGCGGTTGATGGCTACACCTTC.

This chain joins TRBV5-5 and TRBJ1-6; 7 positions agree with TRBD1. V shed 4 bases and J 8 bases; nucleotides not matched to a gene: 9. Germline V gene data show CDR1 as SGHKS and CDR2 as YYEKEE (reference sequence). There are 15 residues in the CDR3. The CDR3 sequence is CASSLMDRMDSPLHF. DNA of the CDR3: TGTGCCAGCAGCCTGATGGACAGGATGGATTCACCCCTCCACTTT. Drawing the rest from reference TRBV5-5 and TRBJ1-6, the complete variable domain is DAGVTQSPTHLIKTRGQQVTLRCSPISGHKSVSWYQQVLGQGPQFIFQYYEKEERGRGNFPDRFSARQFPNYSSELNVNALLLGDSALYLCASSLMDRMDSPLHFGNGTRLTVT.

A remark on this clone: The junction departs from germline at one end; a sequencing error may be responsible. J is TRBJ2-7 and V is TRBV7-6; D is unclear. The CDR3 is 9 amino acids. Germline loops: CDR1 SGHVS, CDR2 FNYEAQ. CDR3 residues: CASSLQINF. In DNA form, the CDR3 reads TGTGCCAGCAGCTTACAGATCAATTTC.

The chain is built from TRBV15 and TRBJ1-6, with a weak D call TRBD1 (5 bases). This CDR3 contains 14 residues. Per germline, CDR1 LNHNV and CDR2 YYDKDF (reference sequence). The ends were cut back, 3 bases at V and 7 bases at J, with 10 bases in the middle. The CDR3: CATSSGQTNSPLHF. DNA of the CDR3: TGTGCCACCAGCAGTGGACAAACGAATTCACCCCTCCACTTT.

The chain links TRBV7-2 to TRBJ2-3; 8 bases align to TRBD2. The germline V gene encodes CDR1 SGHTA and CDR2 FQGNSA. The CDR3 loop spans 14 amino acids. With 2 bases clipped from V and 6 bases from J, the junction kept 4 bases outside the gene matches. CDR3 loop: CASSLSGGTDTQYF. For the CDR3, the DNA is TGTGCCAGCAGCTTAAGCGGGGGAACGGATACGCAGTATTTT.

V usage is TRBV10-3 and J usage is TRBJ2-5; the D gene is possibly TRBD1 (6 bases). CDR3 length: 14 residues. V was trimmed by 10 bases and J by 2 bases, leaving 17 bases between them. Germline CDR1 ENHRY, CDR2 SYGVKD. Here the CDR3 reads CASQETGLQETQYF. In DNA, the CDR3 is TGTGCCAGCCAGGAAACAGGGCTTCAAGAGACCCAGTACTTC.

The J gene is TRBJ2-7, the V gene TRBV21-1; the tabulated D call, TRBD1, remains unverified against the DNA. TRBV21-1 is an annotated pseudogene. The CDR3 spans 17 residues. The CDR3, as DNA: TGTGCCAGCAGCAAGACTCCACGGGACAGGGCGATAGACGAGCAGTACTTC. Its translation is CASSKTPRDRAIDEQYF.

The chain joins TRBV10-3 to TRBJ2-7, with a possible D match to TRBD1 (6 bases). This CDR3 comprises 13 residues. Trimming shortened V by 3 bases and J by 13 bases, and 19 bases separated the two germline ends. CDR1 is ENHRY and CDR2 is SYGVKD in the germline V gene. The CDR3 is CAISDGVGTMEYF. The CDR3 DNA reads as TGTGCCATCAGTGATGGGGTGGGGACAATGGAATACTTC.

Written as DNA, the CDR3 is TGTGCCAGCAGCCAAGACCCCTTACTAGCGGGGCACTACAATGAGCAGTTCTTC. This encodes CASSQDPLLAGHYNEQFF. The rearrangement links TRBV14 to TRBJ2-1; 10 bases match TRBD2. CDR3 size: 18 residues. Germline loops: CDR1 SGHDN, CDR2 FVKESK. J lost 3 bases, V lost 0 bases, and 8 bases had no gene match.

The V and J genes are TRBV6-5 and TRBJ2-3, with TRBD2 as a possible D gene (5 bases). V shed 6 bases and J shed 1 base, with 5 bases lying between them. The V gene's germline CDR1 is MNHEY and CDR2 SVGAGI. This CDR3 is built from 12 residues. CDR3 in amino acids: CASSGGTDTQYF. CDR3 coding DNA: TGTGCCAGCAGCGGGGGCACAGATACGCAGTATTTT.

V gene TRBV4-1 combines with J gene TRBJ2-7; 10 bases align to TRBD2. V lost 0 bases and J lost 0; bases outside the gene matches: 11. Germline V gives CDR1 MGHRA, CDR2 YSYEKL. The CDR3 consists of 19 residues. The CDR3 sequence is CASSQDHLAGAWSSYEQYF. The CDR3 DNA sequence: TGCGCCAGCAGCCAAGATCATCTAGCGGGGGCTTGGAGCTCCTACGAGCAGTACTTC.

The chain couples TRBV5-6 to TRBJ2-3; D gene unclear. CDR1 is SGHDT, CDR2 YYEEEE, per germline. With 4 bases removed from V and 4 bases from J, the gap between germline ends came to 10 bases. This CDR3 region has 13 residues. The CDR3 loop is CASSLPDSDTQYF. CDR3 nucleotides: TGTGCCAGCAGCCTCCCTGACTCAGATACGCAGTATTTT.

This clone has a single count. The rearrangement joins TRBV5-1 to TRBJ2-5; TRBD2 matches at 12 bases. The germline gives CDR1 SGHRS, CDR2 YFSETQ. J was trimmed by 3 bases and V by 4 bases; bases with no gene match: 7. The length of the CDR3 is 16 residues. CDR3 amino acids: CASSPGPSGGEETQYF. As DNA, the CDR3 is TGCGCCAGCAGCCCAGGACCTAGCGGGGGGGAAGAGACCCAGTACTTC. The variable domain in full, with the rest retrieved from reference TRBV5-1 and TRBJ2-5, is KAGVTQTPRYLIKTRGQQVTLSCSPISGHRSVSWYQQTPGQGLQFLFEYFSETQRNKGNFPGRFSGRQFSNSRSEMNVSTLELGDSALYLCASSPGPSGGEETQYFGPGTRLLVL.

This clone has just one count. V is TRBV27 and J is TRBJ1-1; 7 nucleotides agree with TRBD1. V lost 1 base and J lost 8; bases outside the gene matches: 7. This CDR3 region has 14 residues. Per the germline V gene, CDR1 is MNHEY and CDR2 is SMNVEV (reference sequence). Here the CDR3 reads CASSLYRDSPEAFF. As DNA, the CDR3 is TGTGCCAGCAGTTTATACCGGGACAGCCCCGAAGCTTTCTTT.